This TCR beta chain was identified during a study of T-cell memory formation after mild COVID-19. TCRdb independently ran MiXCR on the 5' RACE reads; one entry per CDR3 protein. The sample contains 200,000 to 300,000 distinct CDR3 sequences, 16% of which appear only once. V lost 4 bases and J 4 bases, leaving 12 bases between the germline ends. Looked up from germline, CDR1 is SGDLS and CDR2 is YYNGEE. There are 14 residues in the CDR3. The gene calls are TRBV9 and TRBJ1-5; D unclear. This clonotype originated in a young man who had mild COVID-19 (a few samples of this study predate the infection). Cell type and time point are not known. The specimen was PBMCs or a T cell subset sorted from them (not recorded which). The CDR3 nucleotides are TGTGCCAGCAGCTCAGACGGGAAAAATCAGCCCCAGCATTTT. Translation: CASSSDGKNQPQHF.